Listed here is a single T cell receptor (beta chain). This record belongs to a study of T cell changes during pregnancy in multiple sclerosis. The method was immunoSEQ multiplex PCR; TCRdb's version includes in-frame clones alone and lacks a portion of them. The sample carries more than 35,000 clones, 90% recorded once. The TCR originated in a female donor in good health, enrolled as a control in a pregnancy study. The sequenced sample was CD4+ T cells from peripheral blood mononuclear cells, obtained in the first trimester of pregnancy.

For the CDR3, the DNA is TGTGCCAGCAGAGACAGACCCAATTCACCCCTCCACTTT. Residues: CASRDRPNSPLHF. The chain carries TRBV28 and TRBJ1-6; perhaps TRBD1 as D (5 bases). Germline V gene lookup returns CDR1 MDHEN and CDR2 SYDVKM. The CDR3 spans 13 residues. V gave up 6 bases and J gave up 7 bases, with 10 bases separating them.